This T cell receptor beta chain comes out of a study of CD8 T cells in Susac syndrome. Peripheral blood CD8+ and CD4+ T cells were profiled by TCR beta sequencing. Control patients had untreated stable or active relapsing-remitting multiple sclerosis by revised McDonald criteria. The study, taken as a whole, reports: It was acknowledged by the study that relatively few individuals were included in its TCR sequencing and HLA analysis.

Trimming cost V 1 base and J 8 bases, with 11 bases left between them. CDR3 size: 13 residues. Germline CDR1 reads LNHNV; CDR2 reads YYDKDF (reference sequence). When the RNA was reverse transcribed, random hexamers were used with an input of roughly 0.45 to 1 ug. The CDR3 of TCR beta was amplified by immunoSEQ multiplex PCR across 54 Vbeta and 13 Jbeta. One entry per CDR3 protein results from TCRdb running MiXCR on the immunoSEQ multiplex PCR reads. The table lists about 430,000 distinct CDR3 sequences, 75% to 90% of them singletons. In the case of this clonotype: Its antigen is currently unknown.

V usage is TRBV15 and J usage is TRBJ1-2; D not certain. The sample comprised CD8+ T cells from PBMCs. The receptor's source is a human donor with multiple sclerosis. The CDR3 nucleotides are TGTGCCACCAGCAGAGTTACGCAGGAGGGCTACACCTTC. Residues: CATSRVTQEGYTF.